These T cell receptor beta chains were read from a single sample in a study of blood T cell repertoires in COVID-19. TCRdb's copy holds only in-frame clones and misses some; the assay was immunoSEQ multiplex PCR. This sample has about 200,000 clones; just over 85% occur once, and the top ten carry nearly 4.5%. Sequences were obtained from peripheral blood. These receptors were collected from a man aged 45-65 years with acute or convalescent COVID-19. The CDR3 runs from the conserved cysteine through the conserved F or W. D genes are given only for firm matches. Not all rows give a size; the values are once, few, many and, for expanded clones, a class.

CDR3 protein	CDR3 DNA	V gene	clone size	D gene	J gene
CASNSGVNTGELFF	TGTGCCAGCAATTCAGGGGTGAACACCGGGGAGCTGTTTTTT	TRBV2	.	.	TRBJ2-2
CASSEALGQGEDTQYF	TGTGCCAGCAGTGAAGCGCTTGGACAGGGTGAAGATACGCAGTATTTT	TRBV2	.	TRBD1	TRBJ2-3
CASSLAGGPLDTQYF	TGTGCCAGCAGTCTAGCGGGGGGGCCGTTAGATACGCAGTATTTT	TRBV6-6	once	TRBD2	TRBJ2-3
CATSRDNGQGAGYTF	TGTGCCACCAGCAGAGATAACGGACAGGGGGCTGGCTACACCTTC	TRBV15	.	TRBD1	TRBJ1-2
CASSHQGLAGGYEQYF	TGCGCCAGCAGCCATCAGGGACTAGCGGGGGGATACGAGCAGTACTTC	TRBV4-1	.	TRBD2	TRBJ2-7
CASSRPGDSGNTIYF	TGTGCCAGCAGTAGGCCAGGGGACAGCGGAAACACCATATATTTT	TRBV6-5	.	TRBD1	TRBJ1-3
CASSEWAPQNYGYTF	TGTGCCAGCAGTGAATGGGCCCCTCAGAACTATGGCTACACCTTC	TRBV6-1	.	.	TRBJ1-2
CASSDGKGWRGETQYF	TGTGCCAGCAGTGACGGGAAGGGATGGAGGGGAGAGACCCAGTACTTC	TRBV6-1	.	.	TRBJ2-5
CASSHRTSGYNEQFF	TGTGCCAGCAGTCACAGGACTAGCGGATACAATGAGCAGTTCTTC	TRBV6-6	.	TRBD2	TRBJ2-1
CASSLPDRQDTQYF	TGTGCCAGCAGCTTACCAGACAGGCAAGATACGCAGTATTTT	TRBV5-6	.	.	TRBJ2-3
CATSIPSNSEAFF	TGTGCCACCAGCATCCCAAGCAATTCTGAAGCTTTCTTT	TRBV15	.	.	TRBJ1-1
CASSLSQLVRTDTQYF	TGCGCCAGCAGCTTGTCCCAACTAGTCCGCACAGATACGCAGTATTTT	TRBV5-1	few	.	TRBJ2-3
CASSYATSPFGELFF	TGTGCCAGCAGTTACGCGACTAGCCCGTTTGGGGAGCTGTTTTTT	TRBV6-2/TRBV6-3	.	TRBD2	TRBJ2-2
CASRGTGIYF	TGTGCCAGCAGAGGGACAGGGATTTACTTC	TRBV6-5	.	TRBD1	TRBJ2-7
CASSLASGGEVYTQYF	TGTGCCAGCAGCTTAGCATCTGGGGGGGAAGTCTATACGCAGTATTTT	TRBV7-3	.	TRBD2	TRBJ2-3
CASSVGQEIYEQYF	TGTGCCAGCAGCGTAGGACAGGAGATCTACGAGCAGTACTTC	TRBV9	few	.	TRBJ2-7
CASSFGLDGHEQFF	TGTGCCAGCAGTTTCGGACTAGATGGGCATGAGCAGTTCTTC	TRBV6-5	.	TRBD2	TRBJ2-1
CASSQGNGYGYTF	TGCGCCAGCAGCCAAGGCAACGGGTATGGCTACACCTTC	TRBV4-1	.	.	TRBJ1-2
CASSIGTGWYEQYF	TGTGCCAGTAGTATAGGGACAGGGTGGTACGAGCAGTACTTC	TRBV19	.	TRBD1	TRBJ2-7
CASNPLGDNLKTEAFF	TGTGCCAGCAATCCTTTGGGAGACAACTTAAAGACTGAAGCTTTCTTT	TRBV7-9	once	.	TRBJ1-1
CASSFNSGELFF	TGCGCCAGCAGCTTTAACTCCGGGGAGCTGTTTTTT	TRBV5-1	few	.	TRBJ2-2
CSVAGDSDQPQHF	TGCAGCGTTGCGGGGGACAGTGATCAGCCCCAGCATTTT	TRBV29-1	few	TRBD1	TRBJ1-5
CASSQTSGGAGGTDTQYF	TGCGCCAGCAGCCAAACTAGCGGGGGGGCCGGGGGCACAGATACGCAGTATTTT	TRBV4-1	.	TRBD2	TRBJ2-3
CASRGQGFGETQYF	TGTGCCAGTAGGGGACAGGGCTTTGGGGAGACCCAGTACTTC	TRBV19	.	TRBD1	TRBJ2-5
CASTDRGGTYEQYF	TGTGCCAGCACGGACAGAGGGGGAACCTACGAGCAGTACTTC	TRBV19	.	.	TRBJ2-7
CASSLLELRGETQYF	TGTGCCAGCAGCTTGCTCGAGCTCAGGGGGGAGACCCAGTACTTC	TRBV5-5	.	TRBD1	TRBJ2-5
CASSYSGLQNNEQFF	TGTGCCAGCAGTTACTCGGGACTGCAGAACAATGAGCAGTTCTTC	TRBV6-2/TRBV6-3	.	.	TRBJ2-1
CASSPWGTTYEQYF	TGTGCCAGCAGCCCATGGGGGACAACCTACGAGCAGTACTTC	TRBV7-2	.	.	TRBJ2-7
CASSLRAGGETQYF	TGCGCCAGCAGCTTGAGGGCCGGCGGGGAGACCCAGTACTTC	TRBV5-1	.	.	TRBJ2-5
CASSLNPGQGAGGYTF	TGTGCCAGCTCCCTCAACCCGGGACAGGGAGCTGGTGGCTACACCTTC	TRBV18	.	TRBD1	TRBJ1-2
CASSAQSSYNSPLHF	TGTGCCAGCAGCGCACAGAGCTCCTATAATTCACCCCTCCACTTT	TRBV6-6	.	.	TRBJ1-6
CASSSRQRNTEAFF	TGTGCCAGCAGTTCTCGACAGAGGAACACTGAAGCTTTCTTT	TRBV27	.	.	TRBJ1-1
CASSPFGAGDPYEQYF	TGCGCCAGCAGCCCCTTCGGAGCGGGGGACCCCTACGAGCAGTACTTC	TRBV4-1	.	TRBD2	TRBJ2-7
CASSLGSGGVYEQYF	TGTGCCAGCAGCTTAGGGAGCGGGGGGGTTTACGAGCAGTACTTC	TRBV7-2	.	TRBD2	TRBJ2-7
CASSSQGVGAEAFF	TGTGCCAGCAGTTCTCAGGGGGTCGGGGCTGAAGCTTTCTTT	TRBV27	.	TRBD1	TRBJ1-1
CASSSRQSSYNEQFF	TGTGCCAGCAGTTCCCGACAGAGCTCCTACAATGAGCAGTTCTTC	TRBV27	.	.	TRBJ2-1
CASRLAGSYNEQFF	TGTGCCAGCAGACTAGCGGGCTCCTACAATGAGCAGTTCTTC	TRBV27	.	TRBD2	TRBJ2-1
CASSQGPPSEQYF	TGCGCCAGCAGCCAGGGCCCGCCATCCGAGCAGTACTTC	TRBV4-1	.	.	TRBJ2-7
CSASSLSYNSPLHF	TGCAGTGCCAGTTCCCTCTCCTATAATTCACCCCTCCACTTT	TRBV20-1	.	.	TRBJ1-6
CASSYQNEKLFF	TGTGCCAGCAGCTACCAAAATGAAAAACTGTTTTTT	TRBV28	once	.	TRBJ1-4
CAWSSPVRLNTEAFF	TGTGCCTGGAGTTCCCCAGTGCGGTTAAACACTGAAGCTTTCTTT	TRBV30	.	.	TRBJ1-1
CASSGTGTALGEQYF	TGTGCCAGCAGTGGGACCGGGACAGCTTTAGGGGAGCAGTACTTC	TRBV2	.	TRBD1	TRBJ2-7
CASSPRGRGRVNTEAFF	TGTGCCAGCAGTCCGCGGGGCAGGGGGCGGGTGAACACTGAAGCTTTCTTT	TRBV9	once	TRBD1	TRBJ1-1
CATWEPGNSPLHF	TGTGCCACCTGGGAGCCGGGGAATTCACCCCTCCACTTT	TRBV6-5	.	.	TRBJ1-6
CASVTGTLGPSSYNEQFF	TGCGCCAGCGTCACCGGGACACTGGGCCCAAGCTCCTACAATGAGCAGTTCTTC	TRBV5-1	.	.	TRBJ2-1
CASSQGGPRGTDTQYF	TGTGCCAGCAGCCAAGGAGGGCCGAGGGGCACAGATACGCAGTATTTT	TRBV4-2	.	.	TRBJ2-3
CASSLVLAGSTSTDTQYF	TGCGCCAGCAGCTTGGTACTAGCCGGATCCACTAGCACAGATACGCAGTATTTT	TRBV5-1	.	.	TRBJ2-3
CASSGQGAKGEKLFF	TGTGCCAGCAGTGGCCAGGGGGCGAAGGGTGAAAAACTGTTTTTT	TRBV2	.	TRBD1	TRBJ1-4
CASSLVIGLAGFTDTQYF	TGTGCCAGCAGCTTAGTAATTGGGCTAGCGGGTTTCACAGATACGCAGTATTTT	TRBV7-2	.	TRBD2	TRBJ2-3
CASSLGGLGTYNSPLHF	TGTGCCAGCAGCTTAGGGGGCCTCGGCACCTATAATTCACCCCTCCACTTT	TRBV7-2	few	.	TRBJ1-6
CASSEPGHYNEQFF	TGTGCCAGCAGTGAACCCGGACACTACAATGAGCAGTTCTTC	TRBV25-1	.	.	TRBJ2-1
CASSQEGGSGGLSGELFF	TGCGCCAGCAGCCAAGAAGGAGGCAGCGGGGGGCTGTCCGGGGAGCTGTTTTTT	TRBV4-1	.	TRBD2	TRBJ2-2
CSASLTGLVNQPQHF	TGCAGTGCTAGTCTCACAGGGTTGGTCAATCAGCCCCAGCATTTT	TRBV20-1	.	.	TRBJ1-5
CASSLRQGNTEAFF	TGTGCCAGCAGCTTGAGGCAGGGGAACACTGAAGCTTTCTTT	TRBV5-6	.	.	TRBJ1-1